This TCR beta chain was recovered during a study of early T cells in non-severe SARS-CoV-2 infection (dated by TCRdb to the early 2020s). Background on the whole study: Because TCR sequencing was done on bulk RNA from unsorted whole blood, the alpha and beta chains could not be paired.

The receptor library was made with 5' RACE. The listed sequencing device is NextSeq 500. The TCR library protocol attached unique molecular identifiers to individual cDNA molecules to correct for sequencing error and PCR bias. Sequencing covered both TCR alpha and beta chains, and within each sample the abundances of alpha and beta sequences were tightly co-correlated. The original pipeline was this. Decombinator V4 was used to annotate the V gene, J gene and CDR3 of the TCR sequences. Expanded TCRs were defined as changing significantly between any two time points under a Poisson model with p below 0.0001. TCR abundances were normalised to the total number of TCRs sequenced in each sample and reported as counts per million. TRAV1-2 paired with TRAJ12, TRAJ20 or TRAJ33 defined MAIT TCRs, while TRAV10 paired with TRAJ18 defined iNKT TCRs. VDJdb, accessed 1 November 2021, was searched for CMV, EBV and SARS-CoV-2 annotated TCRs, with TCRs annotated for multiple antigens excluded. The public sequencing data were trimmed at Q25 with fastp and processed into clonotypes with MiXCR by TCRdb, which kept only in-frame beta chains. Every distinct CDR3 protein forms one entry, paired with its most common genes and DNA. The V and J calls were not made by the authors but by TCRdb's processing. This sample lists approximately 120,000 distinct CDR3 sequences; 14% to 15% were detected once. The top ten hold just over 20% of the sample.

A case-control design nested within a healthcare worker cohort in London, UK, was used, with weekly nasopharyngeal swab PCR tests and blood sampling performed. Healthcare workers were enrolled in the week of the UK lockdown, from 23 to 31 March 2020, and were followed every week for up to roughly 15 weeks. Based on the germline V gene (reference sequence), the CDR1 and CDR2 sequences are DFQATT and SNEGSKA. A distance of 9 bases separates the germline ends of V and J, which lose 3 bases and 0 bases respectively. The CDR3 spans 14 residues, from the cysteine through the phenylalanine. Only the CDR3 part of the read is kept: 42 bases, read in frame from the first base. The research as a whole found: Matching against VDJdb was skewed toward anti-spike CD8 responses, likely underestimated virus-specific expansions, and missed private and CD4 specificities.

A remark on this clonotype: Its specific antigen is unknown. Base-call qualities are not available, and no considerably larger clone is one nucleotide away.

Sequencing was carried out using whole blood. The sequence joins TRBV20-1 to TRBJ2-1; no D gene is confidently identified. The TCR originated in an adult who was a healthcare worker with PCR-confirmed SARS-CoV-2 infection or an uninfected control (not recorded which). The nucleotide sequence reads as follows: TGCAGTGCTAGTCGCGTCAGCTCCTACAATGAGCAGTTCTTC. Protein translation: CSASRVSSYNEQFF.